These 26 T cell receptor beta chains were sequenced from one sample in a study of blood T cell repertoires in COVID-19. The data were produced by immunoSEQ multiplex PCR, yet TCRdb's version contains in-frame clones alone and is incomplete. Here the sample spans around 250,000 clones, roughly 84% being singletons. The sample taken for sequencing was peripheral blood. Receptors originate from a woman aged 40 to 49 who had recovered from COVID-19.

This chain uses TRBV5-1 with TRBJ2-3; D possibly corresponds to TRBD2 (6 bases). Trimming left V 3 bases short and J 4 bases short, with 9 bases between. Germline V gene lookup returns CDR1 SGHRS and CDR2 YFSETQ. The CDR3 totals 13 residues. The CDR3: CASSSGVPDTQYF. In DNA form, the CDR3 reads TGCGCCAGCAGCTCGGGGGTCCCAGATACGCAGTATTTT.

The chain uses TRBV20-1 and TRBJ2-3; 7 positions match TRBD2. Germline V lookup: CDR1 DFQATT, CDR2 SNEGSKA (reference sequence). V shed 3 bases, J shed 2 bases, and the junction held 8 bases outside the gene matches. The CDR3 contains 15 residues. Here the CDR3 reads CSASPFGTTTDTQYF. The CDR3 DNA is TGCAGTGCTAGTCCATTCGGGACTACCACAGATACGCAGTATTTT.

The J gene is TRBJ2-7, the V gene TRBV6-5; D remains unclear. The length of the CDR3 is 13 residues. Germline V lookup: CDR1 MNHEY, CDR2 SVGAGI. Trimming cost V 0 bases and J 5 bases, with 8 bases left between them. The CDR3 region is CASSYSTNHEQYF. CDR3 DNA: TGTGCCAGCAGTTACTCGACAAACCACGAGCAGTACTTC.

This chain joins TRBV6-5 and TRBJ2-5; weak D call: TRBD2 (6 bases). Germline assignment: CDR1 MNHEY and CDR2 SVGAGI. V was cut by 6 bases and J by 4 bases, with 15 bases left in between. The CDR3 totals 14 residues. In nucleotides, the CDR3 is TGTGCCAGCAGCCGCTATAGGGACTTAGAGACCCAGTACTTC. Amino acids: CASSRYRDLETQYF.

The chain employs TRBV3-1 (or the pseudogene TRBV3-2) and TRBJ1-1, with D tentatively TRBD1 (6 bases). CDR1 LGHDT and CDR2 YNNKEL come from the germline V gene (reference sequence). The CDR3 has 11 residues. The CDR3 DNA sequence: TGTGGGGCGGGGGGCTCTGGTGAAGCTTTCTTT. Translating it yields CGAGGSGEAFF.

V usage is TRBV30 and J usage is TRBJ1-2, with D maybe TRBD1 (6 bases). Trimming removed 7 bases at V and 5 bases at J, with 14 bases between. The CDR3 extends over 12 amino acids. CDR1 and CDR2 (germline): GTSNPN, SVGIG (reference sequence). CDR3 amino acids: CALDNQGYGYTF. DNA of the CDR3: TGTGCCTTAGACAATCAGGGGTATGGCTACACCTTC.

The CDR3 spells CASSRDGGRQAERGYTF. The CDR3 DNA is TGTGCCAGCAGCCGAGACGGGGGGCGACAGGCCGAGCGAGGCTACACCTTC. This chain links TRBV7-9 with TRBJ1-2; tentatively, D is TRBD1 (6 bases). V lost 5 bases, J lost 8 bases, and 27 bases lay in between. The CDR3 is made up of 17 amino acids. Per the germline V gene, CDR1 is SEHNR and CDR2 is FQNEAQ (reference sequence).

This clone was detected only once. The V call is TRBV5-4, the J call TRBJ2-3; 8 nucleotides agree with TRBD2. CDR3 size: 14 residues. With V trimmed by 2 bases and J by 4 bases, 3 bases remained unmatched. In germline, CDR1 is SGHNT, CDR2 YYREEE (reference sequence). The CDR3 reads CASSFTGGPDTQYF. The CDR3 bases are TGTGCCAGCAGCTTCACGGGGGGGCCAGATACGCAGTATTTT.

This rearrangement joins TRBV13 to TRBJ2-5; D is unclear. This CDR3 region has 10 residues. Per germline, CDR1 PRHDT and CDR2 FYEKMQ (reference sequence). The V and J ends lost 10 bases and 5 bases respectively, with 8 bases between them. The CDR3 sequence: CATGQETQYF. The CDR3 bases are TGTGCCACTGGGCAGGAGACCCAGTACTTC.

The chain carries TRBV2 and TRBJ2-7, with TRBD1 matching 10 bases. The trim removed 6 bases at V and 3 bases at J, leaving 20 bases unmatched. The CDR3 is made up of 19 amino acids. Germline V gene data show CDR1 as SNHLY and CDR2 as FYNNEI. The CDR3 coding sequence is TGTGCCAGCAGCTGGCGTGGGACAGGGGACCCCCGCGTGGTCTACGAGCAGTACTTC. It encodes CASSWRGTGDPRVVYEQYF.

This sequence joins TRBV3-1 (or the pseudogene TRBV3-2) and TRBJ2-5; D gene uncertain. From germline, CDR1 is LGHDT and CDR2 YNNKEL (reference sequence). The V gene lost 0 bases and the J gene lost 5 bases, with 10 bases spanning the gap. The CDR3 is 14 residues long. The CDR3 sequence is CASSQELSGETQYF. The CDR3, as DNA: TGTGCCAGCAGCCAAGAGCTGTCCGGGGAGACCCAGTACTTC.

The chain recombines TRBV28 with TRBJ1-5, with D maybe TRBD1 (6 bases). The V end was cut by 7 bases, the J end by 6 bases, with 22 bases between. This CDR3 is built from 16 residues. Looked up from germline, CDR1 is MDHEN and CDR2 is SYDVKM. The CDR3 loop is CASTEPQGRGLQPQHF. In nucleotides, the CDR3 is TGTGCCAGCACCGAACCACAGGGCCGAGGTCTTCAGCCCCAGCATTTT.

This rearrangement joins TRBV28 to TRBJ2-1; a possible D gene is TRBD2 (7 bases). The CDR3 is made up of 15 amino acids. V lost 6 bases to trimming and J lost 4 bases, with 16 bases between them. Germline CDR1 and CDR2: MDHEN and SYDVKM. The CDR3 DNA is TGTGCCAGCAGCTCCTTCGCGGGGGCATACAATGAGCAGTTCTTC. Protein product: CASSSFAGAYNEQFF. The full variable domain, completed using reference TRBV28 and TRBJ2-1, is DVKVTQSSRYLVKRTGEKVFLECVQDMDHENMFWYRQDPGLGLRLIYFSYDVKMKEKGDIPEGYSVSREKKERFSLILESASTNQTSMYLCASSSFAGAYNEQFFGPGTRLTVL.

The chain employs TRBV28 and TRBJ1-1; D ambiguous. The CDR3 sequence is 13 residues long. The V gene lost 2 bases and the J gene lost 7 bases, with 11 bases spanning the gap. Germline CDR1 and CDR2: MDHEN and SYDVKM. The CDR3 is CASSLSPFLEAFF. CDR3 in DNA: TGTGCCAGCAGTTTAAGCCCCTTCCTTGAAGCTTTCTTT.

The chain joins TRBV27 to TRBJ1-2; 8 nucleotides match TRBD1. Losses at the gene ends were 2 bases for V and 8 bases for J; bases not matched to a gene: 4. CDR1 and CDR2 (germline): MNHEY, SMNVEV (reference sequence). The CDR3 has 13 amino acids. The CDR3 coding sequence is TGTGCCAGCAGTTTAAGGACAGGGAACGGCTACACCTTC. This gives the protein CASSLRTGNGYTF.

This clone occurred once. The chain combines TRBV5-6 with TRBJ1-3; perhaps TRBD1 as D (5 bases). Per the germline V gene, CDR1 is SGHDT and CDR2 is YYEEEE. V was cut by 0 bases and J by 4 bases, with 8 bases left in between. The CDR3 extends over 14 amino acids. This CDR3 is CASSLGQTGNTIYF. CDR3 in DNA: TGTGCCAGCAGCTTGGGACAGACGGGAAACACCATATATTTT.

The rearrangement uses TRBV9 and TRBJ2-2, with 15 bases that match TRBD2. After removal of 0 bases from V and 0 bases from J, the junction contained 0 bases not matched to a gene. CDR3 length: 18 amino acids. Germline V CDR1 and CDR2: SGDLS, YYNGEE. CDR3 region: CASSVGTSGGANTGELFF. The CDR3 DNA sequence: TGTGCCAGCAGCGTAGGGACTAGCGGGGGGGCGAACACCGGGGAGCTGTTTTTT.

V is TRBV2 and J is TRBJ2-2; 9 bases match TRBD1. The CDR3 has 15 amino acids. Germline V lookup: CDR1 SNHLY, CDR2 FYNNEI. V lost 6 bases to trimming and J lost 2 bases; unmatched junction nucleotides: 4. CDR3 sequence (DNA): TGTGCCAGCAGCCGGACAGGGGCTAACACCGGGGAGCTGTTTTTT. Its protein product is CASSRTGANTGELFF.

The V and J genes are TRBV11-2 and TRBJ2-3, with 10 positions matching TRBD2. Germline trimming cut 1 base from V and 3 bases from J; bases unmatched to any gene: 13. The CDR3 loop spans 19 amino acids. The germline V gene encodes CDR1 SGHAT and CDR2 FQNNGV. In DNA, the CDR3 is TGTGCCAGCAGCTTAGCACTAGCGGGGCTTTCTAGGGGGACAGATACGCAGTATTTT. The encoded protein is CASSLALAGLSRGTDTQYF.

This chain uses TRBV7-6 with TRBJ2-5, with 7 bases identical to TRBD1. The trim removed 5 bases at V and 1 base at J, leaving 7 bases unmatched. The germline CDR1 and CDR2 sequences are SGHVS and FNYEAQ. This CDR3 spans 15 amino acids. Here the CDR3 DNA reads TGTGCCAGCAGCCCTGGGACAGTAAGCCAAGAGACCCAGTACTTC. Protein sequence: CASSPGTVSQETQYF.

In its sample, this clone was seen once. J is TRBJ2-5 and V is TRBV7-9; the match to TRBD2 covers 8 bases. Germline values: CDR1 SEHNR, CDR2 FQNEAQ (reference sequence). The CDR3 has 16 residues. The ends lost 6 bases at V and 2 bases at J; junction bases unmatched: 11. Here the CDR3 DNA reads TGTGCCAGCAGACTCGCGGGGGGATTGTTTCAAGAGACCCAGTACTTC. This gives the protein CASRLAGGLFQETQYF.

This clone was seen only a few times. This chain connects TRBV2 to TRBJ1-1; 7 bases agree with TRBD1. The length of the CDR3 is 13 residues. V was pared by 6 bases and J by 11 bases, with 12 bases of the junction left unmatched. The germline V gene has CDR1 SNHLY and CDR2 FYNNEI. CDR3 in DNA: TGTGCCAGCAGCACTACAGGGGACGCTGGGGCTTTCTTT. Translated, it gives CASSTTGDAGAFF.

This clone was observed a few times. This chain uses TRBV5-1 with TRBJ1-6, with a tentative D call TRBD1 (6 bases). The CDR3 spans 14 residues. Germline V gives CDR1 SGHRS, CDR2 YFSETQ. Trimming removed 2 bases at V and 9 bases at J, with 12 bases between. The CDR3 sequence: CASSLGQLISPLHF. Here the CDR3 DNA reads TGCGCCAGCAGCTTAGGACAGCTGATTTCACCCCTCCACTTT.

The V and J genes are TRBV18 and TRBJ1-1, with a weak D call TRBD1 (6 bases). This CDR3 is built from 14 residues. Trimming removed 4 bases at V and 3 bases at J, with 12 bases between. From germline, CDR1 is KGHSH and CDR2 LQKENI. CDR3: CASSLGGQDTEAFF. As DNA, the CDR3 is TGTGCCAGCTCACTGGGGGGGCAGGACACTGAAGCTTTCTTT.

The gene calls are TRBV5-1 and TRBJ2-5, with TRBD2 identical over 16 bases. CDR1 and CDR2 (germline): SGHRS, YFSETQ. V dropped 4 bases and J dropped 3; count of bases not matched to a gene: 3. The CDR3 totals 16 residues. Written as DNA, the CDR3 is TGCGCCAGCAGCCCAGGGACTAGCGGGGGGGAAGAGACCCAGTACTTC. This gives the protein CASSPGTSGGEETQYF.

CDR3 region: CASSLMGTNQPQHF. The CDR3 DNA sequence: TGTGCCAGCAGCCTAATGGGGACAAATCAGCCCCAGCATTTT. This rearrangement joins TRBV14 to TRBJ1-5; D possibly corresponds to TRBD1 (6 bases). Germline V gives CDR1 SGHDN, CDR2 FVKESK. CDR3 length: 14 amino acids. V gave up 4 bases and J gave up 4 bases, with 11 bases separating them.